These T cell receptor beta chains were read from a single sample in a study of shared clonotypes between healthy human individuals. The table came from immunoSEQ multiplex PCR; TCRdb's copy has only in-frame clones and leaves some out. The sample includes about 2.1 million clones, around 95% of them seen just once. Sequences were obtained from naive CD8+ T cells from PBMCs. These receptors were collected from a man between 18 and 29 years old in good health. Some clones in this sample may be carry-over from other donors' samples. Each CDR3 is given with its conserved first and last residue. D genes are given only for firm matches. Size values are once, few and many counts, or a class for expanded clones, and some rows have none.

j_call	clone_size	v_call	d_call	cdr3_length	cdr3_aa	cdr3_nt
TRBJ2-7	once	TRBV11-1	TRBD2	15	CASSTTSGSSYEQYF	TGTGCCAGCAGCACCACTAGCGGGAGCTCCTACGAGCAGTACTTC
TRBJ2-1	-	TRBV28	-	11	CASRESGEQFF	TGTGCCAGCAGGGAGAGCGGTGAGCAGTTCTTC
TRBJ1-1	-	TRBV6-5	-	13	CASSSYPREEAFF	TGTGCCAGCAGTTCCTATCCTCGAGAAGAAGCTTTCTTT
TRBJ2-1	-	TRBV6-5	-	14	CASSSGLLTHEQFF	TGTGCCAGCAGTTCGGGACTCCTGACCCATGAGCAGTTCTTC
TRBJ2-5	-	TRBV7-9	TRBD1	17	CASTLLPDRGAQETQYF	TGTGCCAGCACCCTTTTGCCGGACAGGGGAGCCCAAGAGACCCAGTACTTC
TRBJ2-2	-	TRBV11-3	-	17	CASSLDGLGAGTGELFF	TGTGCCAGCAGCTTAGATGGTTTGGGAGCGGGCACCGGGGAGCTGTTTTTT
TRBJ1-1	-	TRBV19	-	16	CASSISARGMNTEAFF	TGTGCCAGTAGTATATCGGCAAGGGGGATGAACACTGAAGCTTTCTTT
TRBJ2-7	-	TRBV28	TRBD1	16	CASSLPTRDRGYEQYF	TGTGCCAGCAGTCTACCGACGCGGGACAGGGGCTACGAGCAGTACTTC
TRBJ2-3	-	TRBV4-2	TRBD2	16	CASSPVASGGTDTQYF	TGTGCCAGCAGTCCTGTGGCTAGCGGGGGCACAGATACGCAGTATTTT
TRBJ2-7	-	TRBV9	TRBD2	14	CASSPTSGIYEQYF	TGTGCCAGCAGCCCGACTAGCGGGATCTACGAGCAGTACTTC
TRBJ2-1	-	TRBV18	-	12	CASSPLGNEQFF	TGTGCCAGCTCACCTCTCGGGAATGAGCAGTTCTTC
TRBJ2-1	-	TRBV5-1	-	14	CASSLNRGYNEQFF	TGCGCCAGCAGCTTGAACCGGGGCTACAATGAGCAGTTCTTC
TRBJ1-4	-	TRBV4-2	-	16	CASSPQFFGVVEKLFF	TGTGCCAGCAGCCCACAGTTTTTTGGGGTGGTCGAAAAACTGTTTTTT
TRBJ2-7	once	TRBV14	TRBD1	16	CASSLYTGQISYEQYF	TGTGCCAGCAGCCTGTACACGGGACAGATCTCCTACGAGCAGTACTTC
TRBJ2-3	-	TRBV4-1	-	17	CASSRRGGETSTDTQYF	TGCGCCAGCAGCCGGCGGGGTGGGGAAACTAGCACAGATACGCAGTATTTT
TRBJ1-4	-	TRBV9	-	19	CASSAGSFNRLSRIEKLFF	TGTGCCAGCAGTGCCGGCAGTTTTAACCGGTTAAGTAGGATTGAAAAACTGTTTTTT